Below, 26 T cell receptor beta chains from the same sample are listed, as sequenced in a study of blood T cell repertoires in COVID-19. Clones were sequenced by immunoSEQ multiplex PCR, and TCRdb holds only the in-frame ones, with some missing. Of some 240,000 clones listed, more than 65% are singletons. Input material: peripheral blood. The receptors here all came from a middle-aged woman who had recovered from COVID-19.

The CDR3 protein is CASSLTGRNTEAFF. The CDR3 bases are TGTGCCAGCAGTCTAACAGGGCGGAACACTGAAGCTTTCTTT. This chain joins TRBV6-5 and TRBJ1-1; TRBD1 might be the D (6 bases). Deletions cut 5 bases from V and 1 base from J, with 11 bases between. The germline CDR1 and CDR2 sequences are MNHEY and SVGAGI. This CDR3 has 14 amino acids.

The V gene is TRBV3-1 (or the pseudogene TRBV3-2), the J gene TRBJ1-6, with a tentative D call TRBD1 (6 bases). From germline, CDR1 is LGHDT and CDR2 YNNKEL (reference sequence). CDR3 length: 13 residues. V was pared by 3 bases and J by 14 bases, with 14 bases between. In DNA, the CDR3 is TGTGCCAGCAGCCAGTCCGGGACAACCTCCCTCCACTTT. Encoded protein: CASSQSGTTSLHF.

CDR3 sequence reads: CASSSTGGEAFF. The CDR3 DNA follows: TGTGCCAGCAGCTCTACAGGGGGGGAAGCTTTCTTT. J is TRBJ1-1 and V is TRBV7-2; 8 nucleotides agree with TRBD1. V trimming: 4 bases; J trimming: 8 bases; junction bases outside the gene matches: 3. The CDR3 has 12 residues. The germline V gene has CDR1 SGHTA and CDR2 FQGNSA.

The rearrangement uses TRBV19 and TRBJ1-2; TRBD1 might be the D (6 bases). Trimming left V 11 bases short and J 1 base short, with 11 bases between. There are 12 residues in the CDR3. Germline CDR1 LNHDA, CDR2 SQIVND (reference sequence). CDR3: CAAQGINYGYTF. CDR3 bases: TGTGCCGCCCAGGGGATTAACTATGGCTACACCTTC.

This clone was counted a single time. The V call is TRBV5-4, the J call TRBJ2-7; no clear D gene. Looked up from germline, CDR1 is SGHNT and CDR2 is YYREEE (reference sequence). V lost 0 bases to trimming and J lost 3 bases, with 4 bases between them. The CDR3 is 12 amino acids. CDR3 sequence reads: CASSLDYYEQYF. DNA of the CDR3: TGTGCCAGCAGCTTGGATTACTACGAGCAGTACTTC.

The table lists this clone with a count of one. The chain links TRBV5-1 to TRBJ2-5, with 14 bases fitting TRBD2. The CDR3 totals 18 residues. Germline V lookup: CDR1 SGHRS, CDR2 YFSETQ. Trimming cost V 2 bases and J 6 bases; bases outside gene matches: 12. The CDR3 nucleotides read TGCGCCAGCAGCTTCATGACTAGCGGGGGGGCCGGAGAACAGACCCAGTACTTC. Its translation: CASSFMTSGGAGEQTQYF.

The CDR3 DNA reads as TGTGCCAGCAGTTTAGTCCGGCCCGGCGGAGAGACCCAGTACTTC. This codes for CASSLVRPGGETQYF. This sequence joins TRBV28 and TRBJ2-5; D not certain. The CDR3 is 15 amino acids. CDR1 is MDHEN and CDR2 is SYDVKM in the germline V gene. The V gene lost 2 bases and the J gene lost 4 bases, with 14 bases spanning the gap.

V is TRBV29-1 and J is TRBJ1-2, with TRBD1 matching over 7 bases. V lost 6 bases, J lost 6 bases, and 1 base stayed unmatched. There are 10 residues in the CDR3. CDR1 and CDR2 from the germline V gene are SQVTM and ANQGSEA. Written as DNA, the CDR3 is TGCAGCGTCGGGACAGATGGCTACACCTTC. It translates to CSVGTDGYTF.

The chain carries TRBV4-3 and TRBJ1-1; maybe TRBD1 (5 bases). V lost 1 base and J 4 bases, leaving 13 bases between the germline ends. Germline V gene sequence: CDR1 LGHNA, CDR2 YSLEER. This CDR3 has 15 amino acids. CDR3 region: CASSQVLGVGTEAFF. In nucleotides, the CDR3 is TGCGCCAGCAGCCAAGTTCTAGGGGTTGGCACTGAAGCTTTCTTT.

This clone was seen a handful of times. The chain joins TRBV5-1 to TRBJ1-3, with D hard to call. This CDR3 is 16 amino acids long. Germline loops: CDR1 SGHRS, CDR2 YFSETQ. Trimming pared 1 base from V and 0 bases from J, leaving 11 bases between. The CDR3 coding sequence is TGCGCCAGCAGCTTGTCACCACTCTACTCTGGAAACACCATATATTTT. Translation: CASSLSPLYSGNTIYF.

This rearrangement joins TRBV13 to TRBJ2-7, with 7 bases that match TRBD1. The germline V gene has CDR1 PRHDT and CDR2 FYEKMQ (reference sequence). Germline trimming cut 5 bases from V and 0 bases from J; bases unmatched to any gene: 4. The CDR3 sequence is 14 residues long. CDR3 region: CASSKTGTSYEQYF. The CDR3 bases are TGTGCCAGCAGCAAGACAGGGACCTCCTACGAGCAGTACTTC.

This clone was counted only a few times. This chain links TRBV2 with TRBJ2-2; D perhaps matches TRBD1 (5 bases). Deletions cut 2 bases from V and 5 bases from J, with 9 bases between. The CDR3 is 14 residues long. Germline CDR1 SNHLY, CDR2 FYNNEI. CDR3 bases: TGTGCCAGCAGTGAAAGACAGACTACCGGGGAGCTGTTTTTT. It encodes CASSERQTTGELFF.

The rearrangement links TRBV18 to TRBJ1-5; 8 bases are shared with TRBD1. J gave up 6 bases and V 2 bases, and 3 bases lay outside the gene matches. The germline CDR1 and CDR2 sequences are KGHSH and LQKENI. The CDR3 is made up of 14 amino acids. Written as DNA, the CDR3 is TGTGCCAGCTCACCAGACAGGGGTCCTCAGCCCCAGCATTTT. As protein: CASSPDRGPQPQHF.

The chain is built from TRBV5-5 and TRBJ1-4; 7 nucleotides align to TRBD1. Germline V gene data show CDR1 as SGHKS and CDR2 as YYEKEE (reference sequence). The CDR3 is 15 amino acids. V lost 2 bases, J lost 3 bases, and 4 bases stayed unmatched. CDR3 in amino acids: CASSFYRGPNEKLFF. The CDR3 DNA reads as TGTGCCAGCAGCTTCTACAGGGGACCTAATGAAAAACTGTTTTTT.

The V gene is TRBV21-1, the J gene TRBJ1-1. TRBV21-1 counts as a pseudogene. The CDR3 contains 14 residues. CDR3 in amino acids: CASSKDGGNTEAFF. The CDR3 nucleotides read TGTGCCAGCAGCAAAGACGGGGGGAACACTGAAGCTTTCTTT.

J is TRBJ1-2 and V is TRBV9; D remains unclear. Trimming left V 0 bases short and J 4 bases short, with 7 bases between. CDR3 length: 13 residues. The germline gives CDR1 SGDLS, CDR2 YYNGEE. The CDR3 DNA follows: TGTGCCAGCAGCGTAGGGCAGGCCTATGGCTACACCTTC. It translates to CASSVGQAYGYTF.

CDR3 in amino acids: CASSLGFGQGSSYNEQFF. The CDR3 nucleotides read TGTGCCAGCAGCTTAGGATTCGGACAGGGTAGCTCCTACAATGAGCAGTTCTTC. This chain connects TRBV7-9 to TRBJ2-1; 8 nucleotides match TRBD1. Germline loops: CDR1 SEHNR, CDR2 FQNEAQ (reference sequence). The junction had 8 bases not matched to a gene; V was cut back by 1 base and J by 0 bases. This CDR3 comprises 18 residues. Full variable domain (rest looked up from reference TRBV7-9 and TRBJ2-1): DTGVSQNPRHKITKRGQNVTFRCDPISEHNRLYWYRQTLGQGPEFLTYFQNEAQLEKSRLLSDRFSAERPKGSFSTLEIQRTEQGDSAMYLCASSLGFGQGSSYNEQFFGPGTRLTVL.

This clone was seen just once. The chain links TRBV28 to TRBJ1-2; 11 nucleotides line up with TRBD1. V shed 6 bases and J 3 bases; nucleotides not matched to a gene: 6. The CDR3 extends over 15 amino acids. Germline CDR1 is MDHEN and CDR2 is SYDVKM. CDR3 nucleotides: TGTGCCAGCAGACGGCCGGGACAGGGGGACTATGGCTACACCTTC. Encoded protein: CASRRPGQGDYGYTF.

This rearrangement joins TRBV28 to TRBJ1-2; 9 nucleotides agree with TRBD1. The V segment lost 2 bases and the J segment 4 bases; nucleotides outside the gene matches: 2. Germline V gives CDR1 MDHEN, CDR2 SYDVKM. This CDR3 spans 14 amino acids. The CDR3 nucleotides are TGTGCCAGCAGTTTACGGGGACAGGGCTATGGCTACACCTTC. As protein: CASSLRGQGYGYTF.

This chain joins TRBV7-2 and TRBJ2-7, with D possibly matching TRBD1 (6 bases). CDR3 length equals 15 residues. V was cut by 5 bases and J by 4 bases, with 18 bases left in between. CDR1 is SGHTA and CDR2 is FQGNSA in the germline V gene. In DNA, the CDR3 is TGTGCCAGCAGCAAAGATTGGGGGCAGGAGTACGAGCAGTACTTC. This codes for CASSKDWGQEYEQYF. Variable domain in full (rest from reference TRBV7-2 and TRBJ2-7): GAGVSQSPSNKVTEKGKDVELRCDPISGHTALYWYRQSLGQGLEFLIYFQGNSAPDKSGLPSDRFSAERTGGSVSTLTIQRTQQEDSAVYLCASSKDWGQEYEQYFGPGTRLTVT.

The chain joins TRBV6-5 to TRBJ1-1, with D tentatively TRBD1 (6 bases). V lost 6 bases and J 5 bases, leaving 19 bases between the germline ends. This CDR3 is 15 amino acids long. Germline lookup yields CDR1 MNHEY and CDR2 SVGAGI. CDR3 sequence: CASRPQTGLRTEAFF. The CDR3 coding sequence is TGTGCCAGCAGACCTCAAACAGGGCTCCGGACTGAAGCTTTCTTT.

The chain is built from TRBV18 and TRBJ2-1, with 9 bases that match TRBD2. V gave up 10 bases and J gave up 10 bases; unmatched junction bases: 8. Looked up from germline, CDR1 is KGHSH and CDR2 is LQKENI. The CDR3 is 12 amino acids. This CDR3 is CATGGGAHEQFF. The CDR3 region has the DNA TGTGCCACCGGCGGGGGGGCCCACGAGCAGTTCTTC.

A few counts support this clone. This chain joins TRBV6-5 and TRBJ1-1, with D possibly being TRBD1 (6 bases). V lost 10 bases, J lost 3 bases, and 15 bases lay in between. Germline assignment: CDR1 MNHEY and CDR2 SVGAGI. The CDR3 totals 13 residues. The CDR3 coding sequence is TGTGCCAACCCGACAGGAGTAGACACTGAAGCTTTCTTT. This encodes CANPTGVDTEAFF.

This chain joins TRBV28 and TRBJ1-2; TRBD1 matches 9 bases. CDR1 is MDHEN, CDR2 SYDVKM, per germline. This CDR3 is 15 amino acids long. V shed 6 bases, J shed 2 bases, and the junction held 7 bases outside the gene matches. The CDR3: CASSSGQGTNYGYTF. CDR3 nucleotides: TGTGCCAGCAGCTCCGGACAGGGGACGAACTATGGCTACACCTTC.

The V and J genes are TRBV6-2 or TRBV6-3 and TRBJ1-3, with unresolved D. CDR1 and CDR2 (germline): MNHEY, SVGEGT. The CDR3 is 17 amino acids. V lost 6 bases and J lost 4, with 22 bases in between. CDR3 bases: TGTGCCAGCAGCAAGATGAGAGTCCCTCGAAAAGGAAACACCATATATTTT. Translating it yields CASSKMRVPRKGNTIYF.

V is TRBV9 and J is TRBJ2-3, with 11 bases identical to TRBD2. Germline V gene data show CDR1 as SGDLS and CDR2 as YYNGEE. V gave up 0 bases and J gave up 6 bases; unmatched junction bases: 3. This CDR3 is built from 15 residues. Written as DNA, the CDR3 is TGTGCCAGCAGCGTAGCTAGCGGGGGGCGGGATACGCAGTATTTT. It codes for CASSVASGGRDTQYF.